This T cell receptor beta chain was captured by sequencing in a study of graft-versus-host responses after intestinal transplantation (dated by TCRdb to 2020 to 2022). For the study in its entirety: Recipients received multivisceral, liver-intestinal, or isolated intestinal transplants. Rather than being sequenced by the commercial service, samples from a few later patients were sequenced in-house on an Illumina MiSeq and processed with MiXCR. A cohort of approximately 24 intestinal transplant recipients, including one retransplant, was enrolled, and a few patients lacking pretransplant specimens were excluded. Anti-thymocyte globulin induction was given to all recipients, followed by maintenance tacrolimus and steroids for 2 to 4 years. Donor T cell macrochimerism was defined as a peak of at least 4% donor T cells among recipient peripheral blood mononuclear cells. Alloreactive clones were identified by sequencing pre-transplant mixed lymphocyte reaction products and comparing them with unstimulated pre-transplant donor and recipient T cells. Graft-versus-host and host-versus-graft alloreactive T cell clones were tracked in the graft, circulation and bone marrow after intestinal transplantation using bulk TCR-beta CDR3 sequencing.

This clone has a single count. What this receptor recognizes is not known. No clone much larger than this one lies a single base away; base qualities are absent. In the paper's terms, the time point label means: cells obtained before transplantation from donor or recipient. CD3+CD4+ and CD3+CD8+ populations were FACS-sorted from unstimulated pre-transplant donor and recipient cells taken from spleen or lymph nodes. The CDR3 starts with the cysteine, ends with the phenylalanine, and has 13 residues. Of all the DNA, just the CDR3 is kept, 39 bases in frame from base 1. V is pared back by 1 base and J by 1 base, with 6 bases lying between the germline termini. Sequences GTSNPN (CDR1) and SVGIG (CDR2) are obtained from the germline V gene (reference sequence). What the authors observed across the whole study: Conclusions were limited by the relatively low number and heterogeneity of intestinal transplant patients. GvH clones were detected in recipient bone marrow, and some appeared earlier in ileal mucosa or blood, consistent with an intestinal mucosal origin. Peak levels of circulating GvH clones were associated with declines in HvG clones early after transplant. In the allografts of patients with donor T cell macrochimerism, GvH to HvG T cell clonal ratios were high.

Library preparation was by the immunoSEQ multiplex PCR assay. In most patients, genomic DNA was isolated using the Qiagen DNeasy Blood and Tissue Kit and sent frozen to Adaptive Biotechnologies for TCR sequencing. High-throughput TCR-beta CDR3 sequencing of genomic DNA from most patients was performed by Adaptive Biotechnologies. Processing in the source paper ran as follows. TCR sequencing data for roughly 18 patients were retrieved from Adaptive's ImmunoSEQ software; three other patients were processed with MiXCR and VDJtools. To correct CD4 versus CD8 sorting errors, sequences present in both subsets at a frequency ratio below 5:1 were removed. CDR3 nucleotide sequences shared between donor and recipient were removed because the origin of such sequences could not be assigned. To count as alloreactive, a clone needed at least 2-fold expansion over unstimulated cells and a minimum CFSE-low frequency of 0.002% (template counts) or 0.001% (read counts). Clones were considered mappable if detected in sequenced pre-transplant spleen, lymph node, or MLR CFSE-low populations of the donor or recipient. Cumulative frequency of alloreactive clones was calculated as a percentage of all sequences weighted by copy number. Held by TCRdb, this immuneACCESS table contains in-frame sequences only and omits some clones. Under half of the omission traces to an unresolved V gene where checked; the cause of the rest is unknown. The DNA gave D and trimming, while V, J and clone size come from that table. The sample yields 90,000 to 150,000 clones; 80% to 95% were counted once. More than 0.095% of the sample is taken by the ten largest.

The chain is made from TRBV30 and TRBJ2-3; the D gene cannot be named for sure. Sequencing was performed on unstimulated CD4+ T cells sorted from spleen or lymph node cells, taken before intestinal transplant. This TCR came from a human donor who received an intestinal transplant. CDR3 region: CAWSGVRTDTQYF. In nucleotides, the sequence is TGTGCCTGGAGTGGGGTTCGCACAGATACGCAGTATTTT.